The TCR beta chain described here comes from a study of cytomegalovirus exposure and HLA in healthy donors. The study, taken as a whole, reports: It was only CMV serostatus that was available as immune exposure information. The study dropped some indistinguishable V segments, TRBV6-2 and TRBV6-3 among them. The later analysis indicated that the majority of CMV-associated TCR beta chains appeared HLA-restricted. Overall, around 160 TCR beta chains were annotated as cytomegalovirus-associated.

Deletions cut 1 base from V and 8 bases from J, with 17 bases between. CDR1 is SEHNR, CDR2 FQNEAQ, per germline (reference sequence). The CDR3 totals 15 residues. This clone was seen at least ten times. Its antigen is not known. The PCR was carried out with 60 Vbeta primers and 13 Jbeta primers. Repertoires were generated with immunoSEQ multiplex PCR, while TCRdb's copy carries only in-frame clones and drops some. The top ten hold approximately 3.1% of the sample, which has 150,000 to 200,000 clones, 60% to 85% seen once. The rearrangement uses TRBV7-9 and TRBJ1-2; no reliable D call. The clonotype originates from a woman aged 40 to 49 in good health and CMV-seronegative. Specimen: PBMCs. In nucleotides, the CDR3 is TGTGCCAGCAGCTTAGTGGAGTACGCGTACGACGGCTACACCTTC. This sequence encodes CASSLVEYAYDGYTF. The full variable domain, in which reference TRBV7-9 and TRBJ1-2 provide the parts outside the CDR3, is DTGVSQNPRHKITKRGQNVTFRCDPISEHNRLYWYRQTLGQGPEFLTYFQNEAQLEKSRLLSDRFSAERPKGSFSTLEIQRTEQGDSAMYLCASSLVEYAYDGYTFGSGTRLTVV.